This T cell receptor beta chain was captured by sequencing in a study of control samples from healthy donors and cancer patients (dated by TCRdb to the early 2020s). About this clone itself: Its cognate antigen has yet to be identified. No base quality information exists; no much larger clone differs at one position.

The CDR3 runs 12 residues from the cysteine to the phenylalanine. The retained sequence is limited to the CDR3, 36 bases, with the frame set at the first base. V was cut back by 7 bases and J by 3 bases, leaving a gap of 9 bases between them. From a lookup of the germline V gene, CDR1 and CDR2 are SNHLY and FYNNEI. To prepare the library, the immunoSEQ multiplex PCR assay was applied. Not all clones reach the TCRdb copy of this immuneACCESS table, which keeps in-frame sequences only. Checked studies attribute under half of the gap to unresolved V genes and leave the rest unexplained. For this sample there are roughly 120,000 clones; about 90% appear just once. About 40% of the sample is in the top ten clones.

The sequence came from a man between 45 and 60 years old in good health. The sequenced sample consisted of blood. The V and J segments used are TRBV2 and TRBJ2-5, with the D call tentatively TRBD1 or TRBD2, each fitting 5 bases. The DNA is TGTGCCAGCACCGAGGGGAAAGAGACCCAGTACTTC. The translation is CASTEGKETQYF.